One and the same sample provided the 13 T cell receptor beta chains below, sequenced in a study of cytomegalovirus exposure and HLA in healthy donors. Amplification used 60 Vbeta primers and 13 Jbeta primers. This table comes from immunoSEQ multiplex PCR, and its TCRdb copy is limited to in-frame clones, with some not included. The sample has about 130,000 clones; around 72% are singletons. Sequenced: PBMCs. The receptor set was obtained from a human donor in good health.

CDR3 in DNA: TGTGCCAGTAGTATGAGTCGGACTCATGAGAACTATGGCTACACCTTC. Translated: CASSMSRTHENYGYTF. The genes are TRBV19 and TRBJ1-2; D is undetermined. Germline lookup yields CDR1 LNHDA and CDR2 SQIVND (reference sequence). The CDR3 sequence is 16 residues long. V lost 3 bases and J lost 2, with 16 bases in between.

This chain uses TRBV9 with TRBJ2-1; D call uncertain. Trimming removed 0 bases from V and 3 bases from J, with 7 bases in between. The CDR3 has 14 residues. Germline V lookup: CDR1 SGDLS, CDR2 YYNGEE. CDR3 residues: CASSVGSGYNEQFF. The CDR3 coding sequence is TGTGCCAGCAGCGTAGGCTCAGGCTACAATGAGCAGTTCTTC.

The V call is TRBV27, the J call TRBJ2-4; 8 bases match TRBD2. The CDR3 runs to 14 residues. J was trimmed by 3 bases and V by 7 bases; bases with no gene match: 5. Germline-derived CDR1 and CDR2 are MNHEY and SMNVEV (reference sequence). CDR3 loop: CASTAREDKNIQYF. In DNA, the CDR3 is TGTGCCAGCACCGCGCGGGAGGACAAAAACATTCAGTACTTC.

CDR3 coding DNA: TGTGCCAGCAGTAGCAGCAGGGGGGCGAACACTGAAGCTTTCTTT. Residues: CASSSSRGANTEAFF. The V gene is TRBV6-5, the J gene TRBJ1-1, with 7 bases aligning to TRBD1. Trimming cost V 5 bases and J 1 base; bases outside gene matches: 7. CDR1 and CDR2 (germline): MNHEY, SVGAGI. The CDR3 covers 15 residues.

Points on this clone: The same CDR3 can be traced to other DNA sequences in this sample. The CDR3 sequence is CAISDAGTSSTDTQYF. The CDR3 DNA sequence: TGTGCCATCAGTGATGCGGGGACCTCTAGCACAGATACGCAGTATTTT. V usage is TRBV10-3 and J usage is TRBJ2-3; tentative D call: TRBD2 (6 bases). This CDR3 spans 16 amino acids. V dropped 3 bases and J dropped 0 bases, with 13 bases sitting between them. From germline, CDR1 is ENHRY and CDR2 SYGVKD.

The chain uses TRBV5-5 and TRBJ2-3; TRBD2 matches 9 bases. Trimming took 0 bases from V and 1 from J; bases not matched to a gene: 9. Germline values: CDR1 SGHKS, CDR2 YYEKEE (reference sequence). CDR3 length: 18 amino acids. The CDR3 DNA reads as TGTGCCAGCAGCTTGGTTAGGCTTGGCGGGAGGGGCACAGATACGCAGTATTTT. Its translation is CASSLVRLGGRGTDTQYF. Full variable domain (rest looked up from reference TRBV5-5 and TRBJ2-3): DAGVTQSPTHLIKTRGQQVTLRCSPISGHKSVSWYQQVLGQGPQFIFQYYEKEERGRGNFPDRFSARQFPNYSSELNVNALLLGDSALYLCASSLVRLGGRGTDTQYFGPGTRLTVL.

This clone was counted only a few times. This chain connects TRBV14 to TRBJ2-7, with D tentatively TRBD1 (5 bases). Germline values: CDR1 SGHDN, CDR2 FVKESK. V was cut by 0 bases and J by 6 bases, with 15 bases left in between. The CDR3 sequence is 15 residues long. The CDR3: CASSQEIGAAGEQYF. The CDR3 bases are TGTGCCAGCAGCCAAGAAATAGGGGCGGCTGGCGAGCAGTACTTC.

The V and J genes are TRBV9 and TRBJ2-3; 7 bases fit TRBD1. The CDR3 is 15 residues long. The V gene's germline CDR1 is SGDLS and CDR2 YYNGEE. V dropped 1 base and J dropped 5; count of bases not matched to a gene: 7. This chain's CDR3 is CASSVLDRIGDTQYF. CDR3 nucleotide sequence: TGTGCCAGCAGCGTATTGGACAGGATCGGAGATACGCAGTATTTT.

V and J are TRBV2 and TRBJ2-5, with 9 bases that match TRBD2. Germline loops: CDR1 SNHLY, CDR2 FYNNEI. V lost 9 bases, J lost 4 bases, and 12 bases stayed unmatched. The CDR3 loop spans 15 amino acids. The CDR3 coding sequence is TGTGCCAGGGGGGGACTAGCTAACCGAGGAGAGACCCAGTACTTC. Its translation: CARGGLANRGETQYF.

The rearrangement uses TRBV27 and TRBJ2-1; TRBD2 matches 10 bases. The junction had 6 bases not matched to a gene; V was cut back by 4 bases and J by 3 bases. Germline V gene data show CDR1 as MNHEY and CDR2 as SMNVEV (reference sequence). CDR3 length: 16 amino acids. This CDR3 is CASSSPSGSVYNEQFF. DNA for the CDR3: TGTGCCAGCAGTTCCCCTAGCGGGAGCGTCTACAATGAGCAGTTCTTC.

CDR3 DNA: TGTGCCAGCAGCTTAGGAGGACTAGGTCCGGGGGATACGCAGTATTTT. It specifies CASSLGGLGPGDTQYF. The J gene is TRBJ2-3, the V gene TRBV7-6; TRBD2 matches 7 bases. The CDR3 consists of 16 residues. The ends lost 1 base at V and 6 bases at J; junction bases unmatched: 10. Germline values: CDR1 SGHVS, CDR2 FNYEAQ. Full variable domain (rest looked up from reference TRBV7-6 and TRBJ2-3): GAGVSQSPRYKVTKRGQDVALRCDPISGHVSLYWYRQALGQGPEFLTYFNYEAQQDKSGLPNDRFSAERPEGSISTLTIQRTEQRDSAMYRCASSLGGLGPGDTQYFGPGTRLTVL.

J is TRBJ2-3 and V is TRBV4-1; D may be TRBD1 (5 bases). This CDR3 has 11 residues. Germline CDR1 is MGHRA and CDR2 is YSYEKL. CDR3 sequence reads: CSVRVADTQYF. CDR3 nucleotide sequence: TGCTCAGTCAGGGTCGCAGATACGCAGTATTTT.

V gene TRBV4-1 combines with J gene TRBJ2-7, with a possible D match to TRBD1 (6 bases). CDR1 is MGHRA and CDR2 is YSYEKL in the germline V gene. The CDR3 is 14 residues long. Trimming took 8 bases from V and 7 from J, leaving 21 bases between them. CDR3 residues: CASLQQGSLWEQYF. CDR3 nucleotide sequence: TGCGCCAGCCTTCAACAGGGATCTCTCTGGGAGCAGTACTTC.